Here is one T cell receptor (beta chain) with its context. Other DNA sequences in this sample translate to the same CDR3. This sample is drawn from a study of shared clonotypes between healthy human individuals. The CDR3 is 14 amino acids. CDR1 SGHRS and CDR2 YFSETQ come from the germline V gene. J was trimmed by 6 bases and V by 2 bases; bases with no gene match: 5. Generated by immunoSEQ multiplex PCR, the TCRdb table keeps only in-frame clones and is missing some. The sample has some 680,000 clones; around 73% are singletons. Sequencing was done on a sample of memory CD4+ T cells sorted from blood. The subset is: CD45RA-negative fraction. The source of this sequence is a woman in her 30s in good health. The V call is TRBV5-1, the J call TRBJ2-1; the match to TRBD2 covers 7 bases. The CDR3 nucleotides are TGCGCCAGCAGCTTAGGTGGGAGGGCCAATGAGCAGTTCTTC. Its protein is CASSLGGRANEQFF.